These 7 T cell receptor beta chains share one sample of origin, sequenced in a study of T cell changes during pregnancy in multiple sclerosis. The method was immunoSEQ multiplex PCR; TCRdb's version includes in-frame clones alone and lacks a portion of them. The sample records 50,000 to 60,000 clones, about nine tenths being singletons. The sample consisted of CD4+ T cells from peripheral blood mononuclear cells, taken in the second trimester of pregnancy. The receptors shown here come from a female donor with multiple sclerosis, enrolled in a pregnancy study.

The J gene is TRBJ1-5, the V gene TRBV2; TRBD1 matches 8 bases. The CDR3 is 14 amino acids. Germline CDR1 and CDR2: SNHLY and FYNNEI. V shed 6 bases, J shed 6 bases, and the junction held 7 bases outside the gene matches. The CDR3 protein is CASRGQAGGQPQHF. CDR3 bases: TGTGCCAGCAGGGGACAGGCCGGGGGTCAGCCCCAGCATTTT.

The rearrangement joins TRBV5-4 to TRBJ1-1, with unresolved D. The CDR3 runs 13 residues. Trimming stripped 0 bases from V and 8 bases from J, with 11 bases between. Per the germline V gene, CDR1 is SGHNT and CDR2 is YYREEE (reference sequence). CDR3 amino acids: CASSLAGRLEAFF. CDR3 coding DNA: TGTGCCAGCAGCTTGGCCGGGAGACTAGAAGCTTTCTTT.

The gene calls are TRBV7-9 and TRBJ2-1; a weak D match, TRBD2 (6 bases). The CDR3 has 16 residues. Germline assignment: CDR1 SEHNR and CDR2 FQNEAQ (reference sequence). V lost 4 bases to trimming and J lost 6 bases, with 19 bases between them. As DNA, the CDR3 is TGTGCCAGCAGCTCGGAGCAGGTAGGGACTCGCAATGAGCAGTTCTTC. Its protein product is CASSSEQVGTRNEQFF.

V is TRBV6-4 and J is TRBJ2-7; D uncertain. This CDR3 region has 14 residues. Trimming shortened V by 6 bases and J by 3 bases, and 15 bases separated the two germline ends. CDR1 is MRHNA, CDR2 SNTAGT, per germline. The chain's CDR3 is CASSPGPQNYEQYF. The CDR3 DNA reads TGTGCCAGCAGCCCTGGTCCACAGAACTACGAGCAGTACTTC.

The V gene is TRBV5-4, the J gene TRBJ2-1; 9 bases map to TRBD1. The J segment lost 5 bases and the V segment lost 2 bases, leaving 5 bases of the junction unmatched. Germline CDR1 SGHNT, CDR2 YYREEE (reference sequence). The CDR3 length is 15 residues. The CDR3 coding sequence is TGTGCCAGCAGCTTTGACAGGGGGGCCCACAATGAGCAGTTCTTC. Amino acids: CASSFDRGAHNEQFF.

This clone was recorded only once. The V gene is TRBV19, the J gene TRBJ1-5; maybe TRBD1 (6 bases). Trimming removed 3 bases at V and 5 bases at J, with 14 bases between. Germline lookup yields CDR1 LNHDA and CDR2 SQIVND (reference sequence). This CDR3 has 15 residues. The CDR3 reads CASSIRGLGDQPQHF. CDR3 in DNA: TGTGCCAGTAGTATCAGGGGTCTTGGCGATCAGCCCCAGCATTTT.

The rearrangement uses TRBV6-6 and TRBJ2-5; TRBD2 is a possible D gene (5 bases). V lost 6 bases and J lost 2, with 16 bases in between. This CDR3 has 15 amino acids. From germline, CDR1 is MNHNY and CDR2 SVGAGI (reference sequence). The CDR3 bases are TGTGCCAGCAGCAACGACCGGGGTAGGCAAGAGACCCAGTACTTC. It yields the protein CASSNDRGRQETQYF.